Listed below are T cell receptor beta chains from one sample, sequenced in a study of cytomegalovirus exposure and HLA in healthy donors. Sequencing used immunoSEQ multiplex PCR; TCRdb keeps in-frame clones, though not all of them. The data show over 95,000 clones, with 74% seen just once and more than 2% held by the top ten. The specimen was PBMCs. These receptors all stem from a human donor in good health. CDR3s include the opening cysteine and the closing phenylalanine or tryptophan. Each record gives: J gene, D gene, clone size, V gene, CDR3 DNA, CDR3 protein. The D gene is left open where the match is weak. Rows may omit the clone size; those that give it use once, few, many or a size class.

TRBJ1-6	TRBD1	few	TRBV11-2	TGTGCCAGCAGCTTGGGACAGGGTAATTCACCCCTCCACTTT	CASSLGQGNSPLHF
TRBJ2-5	TRBD2	.	TRBV9	TGTGCCAGCAGCACGACTAGCGGGGAAGAGACCCAGTACTTC	CASSTTSGEETQYF
TRBJ1-4	.	.	TRBV7-9	TGTGCCAGCAGCTTAGGCGGGGGGACTAATGAAAAACTGTTTTTT	CASSLGGGTNEKLFF
TRBJ2-1	.	.	TRBV14	TGTGCCAGCCAGCGTACGCGCAACAATGAGCAGTTCTTC	CASQRTRNNEQFF
TRBJ1-2	.	once	TRBV28	TGTGCCAGCAGTTTTGAAAGAAGGCTAGGTGGCTACACCTTC	CASSFERRLGGYTF
TRBJ1-5	TRBD1	.	TRBV6-1	TGTGCCAGCAGTTGGACAGGGGATTCTCAGCCCCAGCATTTT	CASSWTGDSQPQHF
TRBJ1-2	TRBD1	.	TRBV6-5	TGTGCCAGCAGGGATCGGACAGGGGGCTCGGGTGGCTACACCTTC	CASRDRTGGSGGYTF
TRBJ1-5	.	.	TRBV2	TGTGCCAGCAGTGAAAAGGGGCTTAGCAATCAGCCCCAGCATTTT	CASSEKGLSNQPQHF
TRBJ2-7	.	.	TRBV7-3	TGTGCCAGCAGCTTACGGGGGGCGCGGGAGCAGTACTTC	CASSLRGAREQYF
TRBJ2-7	.	few	TRBV6-6	.	CASSEWGVGSF
TRBJ2-3	TRBD1	.	TRBV6-5	TGTGCCAGCAGTTTGACAGGGGGCTCGGCAGATACGCAGTATTTT	CASSLTGGSADTQYF
TRBJ1-1	.	.	TRBV7-2	TGTGCCAGCAGCTGGAGATTGAACACTGAAGCTTTCTTT	CASSWRLNTEAFF
TRBJ2-5	TRBD2	.	TRBV9	TGTGCCAGCGGGGAACTAGCGGGGGGTCCGGAGACCCAGTACTTC	CASGELAGGPETQYF
TRBJ2-7	TRBD2	.	TRBV19	TGTGCCAGTAGGACTAGCCCTCAAGGGGAGCAGTACTTC	CASRTSPQGEQYF
TRBJ1-6	.	.	TRBV2	TGTGCCAGCAGTGGACAGGCTCCGGGGTATAATTCACCCCTCCACTTT	CASSGQAPGYNSPLHF
TRBJ1-1	.	.	TRBV6-1	TGTGCCAGCAGGGCGGCACACCGGAACACTGAAGCTTTCTTT	CASRAAHRNTEAFF
TRBJ2-2	.	.	TRBV15	TGTGCCACCAGCAGACTTCCTCAGAGGGCAAACACCGGGGAGCTGTTTTTT	CATSRLPQRANTGELFF
TRBJ2-3	.	.	TRBV7-9	TGTGCCAGCAGCTACCTTACGGGAGGCACAGATACGCAGTATTTT	CASSYLTGGTDTQYF
TRBJ1-2	.	.	TRBV5-6	TGTGCCAGCAGCTTCGTTCGTGGCTACACCTTC	CASSFVRGYTF
TRBJ2-1	TRBD2	few	TRBV27	TGTGCCAGCAGTCCCTTCCGGGCTAGCGGGAGTTCGAGCTCCTACAATGAGCAGTTCTTC	CASSPFRASGSSSSYNEQFF
TRBJ2-3	TRBD1	.	TRBV6-5	TGTGCCAGCAGGGGGACAGCTACTAGCACAGATACGCAGTATTTT	CASRGTATSTDTQYF
TRBJ1-2	.	.	TRBV6-5	TGTGCCAGCAGGGGACCCCAACAAGGGGGTGGCTACACCTTC	CASRGPQQGGGYTF
TRBJ2-1	TRBD2	.	TRBV5-1	TGCGCCAGCAGCTTGGTGGGGACTAGCAGCAATGAGCAGTTCTTC	CASSLVGTSSNEQFF
TRBJ1-2	TRBD1	.	TRBV5-4	TGTGCCAGCAGCTCCGCCAAGGGGGCGCAGGGCTACACCTTC	CASSSAKGAQGYTF
TRBJ1-5	TRBD1	.	TRBV2	TGTGCCAGCACTCGGGACAGGGGGTATGGTCAGCCCCAGCATTTT	CASTRDRGYGQPQHF
TRBJ1-6	.	.	TRBV9	TGTGCCAGCAGCGTAGGGGCTGATAATTCACCCCTCCACTTT	CASSVGADNSPLHF
TRBJ2-7	.	once	TRBV9	TGTGCCAGCAGCCCCCAGCTTCGGACAGCCACCTATTCCGAGCAGTACTTC	CASSPQLRTATYSEQYF
TRBJ2-5	.	.	TRBV7-9	TGTGCCAGCAGCTTAGGAGGGACCCAGTACTTC	CASSLGGTQYF
TRBJ2-7	TRBD1	.	TRBV10-3	TGTGCCATCAGAGGACAGGGTAGCGACGAGCAGTACTTC	CAIRGQGSDEQYF
TRBJ2-5	.	.	TRBV7-9	TGTGCCAGCAGCAAATGGTCCCCCGGACAGAGGGTGAAAGAGACCCAGTACTTC	CASSKWSPGQRVKETQYF
TRBJ2-7	.	.	TRBV6-5	TGTGCCAGCAGTTACCAGGGGTACGAGCAGTACTTC	CASSYQGYEQYF
TRBJ2-7	TRBD1	.	TRBV4-1	TGCGCCAGCAGCGACAGGGGGCTCTACGAGCAGTACTTC	CASSDRGLYEQYF
TRBJ2-3	TRBD2	.	TRBV30	TGTGCCTGGAGTGTCAGCGGGAGCGGAAGAGATACGCAGTATTTT	CAWSVSGSGRDTQYF